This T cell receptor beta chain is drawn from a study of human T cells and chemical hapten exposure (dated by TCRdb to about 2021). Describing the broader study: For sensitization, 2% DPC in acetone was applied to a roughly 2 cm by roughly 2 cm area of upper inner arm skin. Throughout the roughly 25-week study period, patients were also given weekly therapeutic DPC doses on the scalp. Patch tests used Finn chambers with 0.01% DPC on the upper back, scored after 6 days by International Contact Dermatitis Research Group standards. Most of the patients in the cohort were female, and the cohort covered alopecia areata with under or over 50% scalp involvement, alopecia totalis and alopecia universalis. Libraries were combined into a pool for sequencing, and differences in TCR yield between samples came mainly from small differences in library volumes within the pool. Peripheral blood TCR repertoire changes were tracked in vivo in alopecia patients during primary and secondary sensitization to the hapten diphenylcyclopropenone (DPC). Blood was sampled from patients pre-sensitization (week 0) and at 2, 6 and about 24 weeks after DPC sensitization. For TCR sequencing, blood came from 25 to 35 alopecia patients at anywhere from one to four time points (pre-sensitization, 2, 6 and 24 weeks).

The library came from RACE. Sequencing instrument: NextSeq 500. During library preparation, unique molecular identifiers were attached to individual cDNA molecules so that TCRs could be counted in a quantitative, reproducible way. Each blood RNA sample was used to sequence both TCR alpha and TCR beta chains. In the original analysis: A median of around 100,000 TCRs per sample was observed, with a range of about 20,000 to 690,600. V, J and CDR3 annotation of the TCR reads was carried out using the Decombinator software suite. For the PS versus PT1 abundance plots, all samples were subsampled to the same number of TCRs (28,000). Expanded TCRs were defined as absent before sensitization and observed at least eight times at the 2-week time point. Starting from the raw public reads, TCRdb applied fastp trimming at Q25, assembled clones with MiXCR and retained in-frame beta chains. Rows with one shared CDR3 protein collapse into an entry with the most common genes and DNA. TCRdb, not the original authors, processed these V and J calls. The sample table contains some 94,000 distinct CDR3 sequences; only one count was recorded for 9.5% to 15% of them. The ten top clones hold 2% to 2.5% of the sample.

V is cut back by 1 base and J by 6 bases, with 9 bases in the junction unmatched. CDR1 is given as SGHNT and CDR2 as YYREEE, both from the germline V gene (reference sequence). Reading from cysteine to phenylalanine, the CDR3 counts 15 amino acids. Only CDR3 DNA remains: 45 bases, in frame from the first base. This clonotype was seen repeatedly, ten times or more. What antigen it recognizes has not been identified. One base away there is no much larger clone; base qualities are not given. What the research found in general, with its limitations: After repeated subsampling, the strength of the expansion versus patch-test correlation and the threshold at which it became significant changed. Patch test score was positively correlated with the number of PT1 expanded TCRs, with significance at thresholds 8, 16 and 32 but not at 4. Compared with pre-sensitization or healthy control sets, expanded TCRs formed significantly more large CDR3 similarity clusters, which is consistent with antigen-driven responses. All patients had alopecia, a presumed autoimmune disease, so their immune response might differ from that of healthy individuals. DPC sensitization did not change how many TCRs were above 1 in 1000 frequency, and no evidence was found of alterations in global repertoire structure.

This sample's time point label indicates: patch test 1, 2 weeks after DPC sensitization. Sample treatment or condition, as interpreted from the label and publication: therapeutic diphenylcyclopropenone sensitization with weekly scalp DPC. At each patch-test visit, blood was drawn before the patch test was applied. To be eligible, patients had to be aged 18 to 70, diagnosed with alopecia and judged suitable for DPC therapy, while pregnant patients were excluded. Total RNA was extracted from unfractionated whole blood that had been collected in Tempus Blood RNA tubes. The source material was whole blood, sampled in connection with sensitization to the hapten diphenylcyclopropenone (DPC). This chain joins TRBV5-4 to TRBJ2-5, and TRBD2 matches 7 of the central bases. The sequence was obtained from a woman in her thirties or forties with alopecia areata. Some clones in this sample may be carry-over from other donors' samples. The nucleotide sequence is TGTGCCAGCAGCTTGCACGGCGGGAGTAGGAAGACCCAGTACTTC. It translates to CASSLHGGSRKTQYF.